This passage covers 31 T cell receptor beta chains from one sample sequenced in a study of human T cells and chemical hapten exposure. TCRdb reprocessed the RACE reads with MiXCR, giving one entry per CDR3 protein. The data hold tens of thousands of distinct CDR3 sequences, with 10% to 13% observed a single time. The time point is: pre-sensitization, week 0. Treatment described: therapeutic diphenylcyclopropenone sensitization with weekly scalp DPC. The authors extracted total RNA from unfractionated whole blood. Source: whole blood, taken in connection with sensitization to the hapten diphenylcyclopropenone (DPC). The source of these receptors is a man aged 45-65 years with alopecia areata. Some clones in this sample may be carry-over from other donors' samples.

This clonotype was observed a few times. V is TRBV28 and J is TRBJ2-5; 7 bases match TRBD1. Germline V gene data show CDR1 as MDHEN and CDR2 as SYDVKM. The CDR3 has 12 amino acids. The ends lost 6 bases at V and 4 bases at J; junction bases unmatched: 2. CDR3 nucleotides: TGTGCCAGCAGCAGGGACAGAGAGACCCAGTACTTC. Translated, it gives CASSRDRETQYF.

This clonotype was counted at least ten times. The chain combines TRBV10-3 with TRBJ2-1, with D hard to call. Germline assignment: CDR1 ENHRY and CDR2 SYGVKD. The CDR3 is 13 amino acids. Trimming shortened V by 9 bases and J by 7 bases, and 16 bases separated the two germline ends. CDR3 loop: CAIGRSEMNEQFF. Written as DNA, the CDR3 is TGTGCCATTGGACGTAGTGAGATGAATGAGCAGTTCTTC.

This clonotype has more than one count but fewer than ten. The V gene is TRBV7-9, the J gene TRBJ1-2; 7 bases fit TRBD1. Per germline, CDR1 SEHNR and CDR2 FQNEAQ (reference sequence). The CDR3 totals 14 residues. Germline trimming cut 5 bases from V and 2 bases from J; bases unmatched to any gene: 5. The CDR3 loop reads CASSRTTGNYGYTF. CDR3 DNA: TGTGCCAGCAGCCGTACGACAGGGAACTATGGCTACACCTTC.

J is TRBJ2-1 and V is TRBV7-6; 7 bases line up with TRBD1. With V trimmed by 4 bases and J by 4 bases, 4 bases remained unmatched. There are 14 residues in the CDR3. Germline-derived CDR1 and CDR2 are SGHVS and FNYEAQ. As DNA, the CDR3 is TGTGCCAGCAGCTCAAGGACAGGTTACAATGAGCAGTTCTTC. This gives the protein CASSSRTGYNEQFF.

This clonotype has ten or more counts. The J gene is TRBJ1-4, the V gene TRBV5-1; D is undetermined. V shed 4 bases and J shed 10 bases, with 11 bases lying between them. Germline lookup yields CDR1 SGHRS and CDR2 YFSETQ. CDR3 length: 12 residues. CDR3 bases: TGCGCCAGCAGCCCCGGGATGGGAAAACTGTTTTTT. This codes for CASSPGMGKLFF.

This chain connects TRBV29-1 to TRBJ2-7, with 9 bases matching TRBD1. With 4 bases clipped from V and 2 bases from J, the junction kept 3 bases outside the gene matches. This CDR3 is 13 amino acids long. Germline CDR1 reads SQVTM; CDR2 reads ANQGSEA. The CDR3 coding sequence is TGCAGCGTTGGGGACAGGGACCCCTACGAGCAGTACTTC. This encodes CSVGDRDPYEQYF.

This clonotype came up a few times. This chain links TRBV5-1 with TRBJ2-7; 8 positions match TRBD1. Germline V gene lookup returns CDR1 SGHRS and CDR2 YFSETQ. The V gene end was trimmed by 4 bases and the J gene end by 9 bases; junction bases not matched to a gene: 6. This CDR3 is built from 12 residues. In nucleotides, the CDR3 is TGCGCCAGCAGCCAGGACAGGGTGAGGCAGTACTTC. The encoded protein is CASSQDRVRQYF. The whole variable domain, filled in from reference TRBV5-1 and TRBJ2-7, reads KAGVTQTPRYLIKTRGQQVTLSCSPISGHRSVSWYQQTPGQGLQFLFEYFSETQRNKGNFPGRFSGRQFSNSRSEMNVSTLELGDSALYLCASSQDRVRQYFGPGTRLTVT.

This clonotype showed up many times. The genes are TRBV19 and TRBJ2-1; D not certain. Looked up from germline, CDR1 is LNHDA and CDR2 is SQIVND (reference sequence). V was shortened by 5 bases and J by 9 bases, with 11 bases between the two germline ends. CDR3 length equals 12 residues. The CDR3 reads CASSLVFTEQFF. CDR3 nucleotides: TGTGCCAGTAGTCTAGTTTTCACTGAGCAGTTCTTC. The whole variable domain, filled in from reference TRBV19 and TRBJ2-1, reads DGGITQSPKYLFRKEGQNVTLSCEQNLNHDAMYWYRQDPGQGLRLIYYSQIVNDFQKGDIAEGYSVSREKKESFPLTVTSAQKNPTAFYLCASSLVFTEQFFGPGTRLTVL.

In its sample, this clonotype was seen many times. The rearrangement joins TRBV4-1 to TRBJ2-5; perhaps TRBD1 as D (5 bases). The CDR3 sequence is 16 residues long. CDR1 is MGHRA and CDR2 is YSYEKL in the germline V gene. V lost 3 bases, J lost 1 base, and 15 bases lay in between. As DNA, the CDR3 is TGCGCCAGCAGCCAGCCCTGGGGCAGGTTCCAAGAGACCCAGTACTTC. It specifies CASSQPWGRFQETQYF.

The genes are TRBV29-1 and TRBJ2-7, with D possibly matching TRBD1 (5 bases). The CDR3 loop spans 14 amino acids. CDR1 and CDR2 (germline): SQVTM, ANQGSEA. Trimming stripped 1 base from V and 2 bases from J, with 12 bases between. This CDR3 reads CSVEGWGRAYEQYF. CDR3 sequence (DNA): TGCAGCGTTGAAGGGTGGGGCCGCGCCTACGAGCAGTACTTC.

This clonotype was found many times. This sequence joins TRBV7-2 and TRBJ2-2, with D perhaps matching TRBD2 (5 bases). The CDR3 sequence is 15 residues long. The germline gives CDR1 SGHTA, CDR2 FQGNSA. Trimming removed 5 bases from V and 0 bases from J, with 10 bases in between. DNA of the CDR3: TGTGCCAGCAGCATTCTAGCAGCGAACACCGGGGAGCTGTTTTTT. Protein sequence: CASSILAANTGELFF.

The chain employs TRBV4-2 and TRBJ2-7; 11 bases agree with TRBD2. Germline assignment: CDR1 LGHNA and CDR2 YNFKEQ. V gave up 6 bases and J gave up 4 bases; unmatched junction bases: 5. The CDR3 has 14 amino acids. The CDR3 DNA follows: TGTGCCAGCAGTCATAGCGGGAGGGAGTACGAGCAGTACTTC. Its protein product is CASSHSGREYEQYF.

This chain connects TRBV6-5 to TRBJ2-7, with D possibly matching TRBD1 (5 bases). The length of the CDR3 is 15 residues. V was shortened by 0 bases and J by 0 bases, with 9 bases between the two germline ends. Germline CDR1 is MNHEY and CDR2 is SVGAGI. Here the CDR3 reads CASSYSKGSSYEQYF. In nucleotides, the CDR3 is TGTGCCAGCAGTTACTCGAAGGGGTCCTCCTACGAGCAGTACTTC.

Turning to this clonotype: The conserved phenylalanine or tryptophan is not found at the CDR3 terminus, so this likely reflects a read error. The chain couples TRBV9 to TRBJ2-3; 10 bases are a match to TRBD1. This CDR3 has 15 residues. J gave up 9 bases and V 0 bases, and 7 bases lay outside the gene matches. CDR1 and CDR2 (germline): SGDLS, YYNGEE. CDR3 sequence reads: CASSVGTGGRVTQYS. Here the CDR3 DNA reads TGTGCCAGCAGCGTAGGGACAGGGGGTCGAGTAACGCAGTATTCT.

This clonotype showed up just a few times. The chain carries TRBV20-1 and TRBJ1-1; a weak D match, TRBD1 (5 bases). The V gene lost 5 bases and the J gene lost 6 bases, with 16 bases spanning the gap. The length of the CDR3 is 13 residues. Germline V gives CDR1 DFQATT, CDR2 SNEGSKA (reference sequence). CDR3 sequence (DNA): TGCAGTGCTGAAAACCAGGGAAGTCCTGAAGCTTTCTTT. Protein sequence: CSAENQGSPEAFF.

This clonotype occurred many times. The V and J genes are TRBV3-1 and TRBJ2-7; D gene uncertain. Germline values: CDR1 LGHDT, CDR2 YNNKEL (reference sequence). V lost 6 bases to trimming and J lost 0 bases, with 9 bases between them. The length of the CDR3 is 13 residues. CDR3 nucleotide sequence: TGTGCCAGCAGTTCCTCCTTCTCCTACGAGCAGTACTTC. Its protein product is CASSSSFSYEQYF.

The chain employs TRBV27 and TRBJ1-5; 8 positions match TRBD1. With V trimmed by 4 bases and J by 7 bases, 6 bases remained unmatched. CDR1 is MNHEY and CDR2 is SMNVEV in the germline V gene (reference sequence). The CDR3 length is 14 residues. CDR3 nucleotide sequence: TGTGCCAGCAGTTCTCGACAGGGGCAGCAGCCCCAGCATTTT. It encodes CASSSRQGQQPQHF.

The sample holds a few counts of this clonotype. The rearrangement links TRBV19 to TRBJ2-7; 11 bases are a match to TRBD1. There are 16 residues in the CDR3. CDR1 and CDR2 (germline): LNHDA, SQIVND (reference sequence). Trimming removed 5 bases from V and 2 bases from J; junction bases left unmatched: 8. Written as DNA, the CDR3 is TGTGCCAGTAGTGCCCGGACAGGGGGCCGACCCTACGAGCAGTACTTC. Its translation: CASSARTGGRPYEQYF.

This clonotype was counted a few times. The chain couples TRBV5-1 to TRBJ2-6; D not certain. CDR3 length: 15 amino acids. V lost 0 bases and J 0 bases, leaving 4 bases between the germline ends. The germline V gene encodes CDR1 SGHRS and CDR2 YFSETQ. The CDR3 nucleotides read TGCGCCAGCAGCTTGGTATCCTCTGGGGCCAACGTCCTGACTTTC. It encodes CASSLVSSGANVLTF.

This clonotype came up many times. The chain uses TRBV29-1 and TRBJ2-3, with TRBD2 matching 8 bases. Trimming at V came to 8 bases and at J to 1 base, leaving 8 bases not matched to a gene. This CDR3 is built from 14 residues. CDR1 is SQVTM and CDR2 is ANQGSEA in the germline V gene. As DNA, the CDR3 is TGCAGCCTCCGGGGGGGGGCTCGCACAGATACGCAGTATTTT. Translated: CSLRGGARTDTQYF.

This clonotype ranks as large. This rearrangement joins TRBV29-1 to TRBJ2-7, with D possibly TRBD1 on 6 matching bases. V was clipped by 6 bases and J by 5 bases, with 17 bases between them. The CDR3 runs 13 residues. Germline lookup yields CDR1 SQVTM and CDR2 ANQGSEA. The CDR3 region is CSVLPSTGNEQYF. CDR3 nucleotides: TGCAGCGTGCTGCCGTCGACAGGCAACGAGCAGTACTTC.

In its sample, this clonotype was seen many times. The V call is TRBV4-3, the J call TRBJ2-3; 9 bases map to TRBD2. V shed 1 base and J 3 bases; nucleotides not matched to a gene: 14. There are 19 residues in the CDR3. Germline lookup yields CDR1 LGHNA and CDR2 YSLEER. The CDR3 reads CASSQVFLAGSRRTDTQYF. CDR3 sequence (DNA): TGCGCCAGCAGCCAAGTCTTTCTAGCGGGAAGTCGGCGAACAGATACGCAGTATTTT.

There are many counts of this clonotype. V and J are TRBV7-9 and TRBJ2-5; D might be TRBD1 (5 bases). The CDR3 runs to 14 residues. V was cut by 5 bases and J by 4 bases, with 14 bases left in between. The V gene's germline CDR1 is SEHNR and CDR2 FQNEAQ (reference sequence). This chain's CDR3 is CASSARTRGETQYF. The CDR3 nucleotides read TGTGCCAGCAGCGCCCGGACAAGAGGAGAGACCCAGTACTTC.

With respect to this clonotype: The junction shows a germline mismatch at one end, possibly a read error. The rearrangement uses TRBV28 and TRBJ2-7; no reliable D call. The CDR3 runs to 14 residues. Germline V gene lookup returns CDR1 MDHEN and CDR2 SYDVKM. CDR3 sequence: CASTLTQASYEQYF. CDR3 DNA sequence: TGTGCCAGCACTTTAACCCAGGCCTCCTACGAGCAGTACTTC.

This clonotype was picked up many times. The chain is built from TRBV29-1 and TRBJ2-7; TRBD2 agrees at 9 bases. The CDR3 loop spans 14 amino acids. From germline, CDR1 is SQVTM and CDR2 ANQGSEA. The V gene end was trimmed by 8 bases and the J gene end by 0 bases; junction bases not matched to a gene: 8. CDR3 in amino acids: CSSREREDSYEQYF. The CDR3 coding sequence is TGCAGCTCTCGGGAGCGGGAGGACTCCTACGAGCAGTACTTC.

In its sample, this clonotype was seen a few times. This chain links TRBV7-2 with TRBJ2-1; TRBD1 is a possible D gene (6 bases). The CDR3 is 14 amino acids. CDR1 is SGHTA and CDR2 is FQGNSA in the germline V gene. The V end was cut by 1 base, the J end by 7 bases, with 11 bases between. The CDR3 region has the DNA TGTGCCAGCAGCTTAGTGGCCAGGGGAAATGAGCAGTTCTTC. This encodes CASSLVARGNEQFF.

In this sample, this clonotype turned up a few times. J is TRBJ1-2 and V is TRBV29-1, with D unresolved. The CDR3 is 11 amino acids. Germline CDR1 SQVTM, CDR2 ANQGSEA. V was trimmed by 6 bases and J by 8 bases, leaving 13 bases between them. CDR3 loop: CSVLELSGYTF. CDR3 sequence (DNA): TGCAGCGTCCTCGAGCTTAGCGGCTACACCTTC.

With regard to this clonotype: Lacking the conserved final phenylalanine or tryptophan, this CDR3 likely reflects a read error. This rearrangement joins TRBV5-8 to TRBJ2-7; the match to TRBD2 covers 10 bases. The CDR3 has 16 amino acids. Germline CDR1 and CDR2: SGHTS and YDEGEE. V lost 1 base to trimming and J lost 2 bases; unmatched junction nucleotides: 6. The CDR3 is CASSLLGLADTYEQYS. Written as DNA, the CDR3 is TGTGCCAGCAGCTTGCTAGGACTAGCGGATACCTACGAGCAGTACTCC.

V and J are TRBV28 and TRBJ2-7; D is unresolved. V dropped 3 bases and J dropped 9 bases, with 15 bases sitting between them. The germline V gene has CDR1 MDHEN and CDR2 SYDVKM. The CDR3 sequence is 13 residues long. The CDR3 here is CASSFPDRPVQYF. The CDR3 coding sequence is TGTGCCAGCAGTTTCCCGGACCGCCCTGTGCAGTACTTC.

This clonotype was detected many times. The rearrangement joins TRBV20-1 to TRBJ2-7, with D tentatively TRBD1 (5 bases). Germline lookup yields CDR1 DFQATT and CDR2 SNEGSKA (reference sequence). V was cut by 5 bases and J by 5 bases, with 7 bases left in between. The CDR3 runs 10 residues. The CDR3 protein is CSAQGHEQYF. CDR3 coding DNA: TGCAGTGCTCAGGGCCACGAGCAGTACTTC.

The sample holds many counts of this clonotype. The J gene is TRBJ2-6, the V gene TRBV3-1; no definite D call. The germline V and J ends were trimmed by 4 bases and 1 base, with 11 bases remaining between them. Germline CDR1 LGHDT, CDR2 YNNKEL (reference sequence). The CDR3 sequence is 16 residues long. CDR3 amino acids: CASSPWTGSGANVLTF. Written as DNA, the CDR3 is TGTGCCAGCAGCCCTTGGACGGGTTCTGGGGCCAACGTCCTGACTTTC.